A selection of T cell receptor beta chains follows, all from one sample in a study of identical twins. TCRdb passed the 5' RACE reads through MiXCR, listing each CDR3 protein once. The data hold 420,000 or so distinct CDR3 sequences, with less than 20% observed a single time. Sequenced: naive T cells sorted from blood. The receptors stem from a man in his fifties in good health. CDR3s include the opening cysteine and the closing phenylalanine or tryptophan. A D gene is named only where the DNA matches it firmly. Not all rows give a size; the values are once, few, many and, for expanded clones, a class.

-	TRBV15	TRBJ2-1	-	TGTGCCACCAGCAGAGATCGCGGGGCCGGGTACAATGAGCAGTTCTTC	CATSRDRGAGYNEQFF
many	TRBV7-2	TRBJ2-3	TRBD2	TGCGCCAGCAGCTTGGGTCCTAGCGGTAGCACAGATACGCAGTATTTT	CASSLGPSGSTDTQYF
many	TRBV15	TRBJ2-3	TRBD2	TGTGCCACCAGCAGAGGTTCTAGCGGGGGACCGACAGATACGCAGTATTTT	CATSRGSSGGPTDTQYF
many	TRBV5-1	TRBJ2-1	TRBD2	TGCGCCAGCAGCACGCTAGCGGCAGCCTACAATGAGCAGTTCTTC	CASSTLAAAYNEQFF
few	TRBV3-1	TRBJ2-7	TRBD1	TGTGCCAGCAGCCCGTGGGACAGGGAATACGACGAGCAGTACTTC	CASSPWDREYDEQYF
-	TRBV11-2	TRBJ2-2	-	TGTGCCAGCAGCTTAAACTCGTTTTCGAACACCGGGGAGCTGTTTTTT	CASSLNSFSNTGELFF
-	TRBV28	TRBJ1-2	-	TGTGCCAGCAGTTCGACCGGGACCTATGGCTACACCTTC	CASSSTGTYGYTF
few	TRBV6-2/TRBV6-3	TRBJ2-7	-	TGTGCCAGCAGTTACTCATCAGGGCCGAAAAGCGAGCAGTACTTC	CASSYSSGPKSEQYF
-	TRBV20-1	TRBJ2-5	TRBD2	TGCAGTGTCGCACTAGCGGGCCAACAAGAGACCCAGTACTTC	CSVALAGQQETQYF
many	TRBV7-6	TRBJ2-5	TRBD1	TGTGCCAGCAGCTTAGTGGGCCCCGGACAGGTTCAGACCCAGTACTTC	CASSLVGPGQVQTQYF
many	TRBV14	TRBJ2-3	TRBD1	TGTGCCAGCAGCCATGGACAGGGTCCCCTCACAGATACGCAGTATTTT	CASSHGQGPLTDTQYF
few	TRBV4-2	TRBJ2-2	TRBD1	TGTGCCAGCAGCCAGGGACAGGGAACCATGAACACCGGGGAGCTGTTTTTT	CASSQGQGTMNTGELFF
few	TRBV6-1	TRBJ2-7	TRBD1	TGTGCCAGCAGCGCACCGGGACAGGGATCTTACGAGCAGTACTTC	CASSAPGQGSYEQYF
-	TRBV20-1	TRBJ2-7	-	TGCAGTGCTGGAAGGGGGGGGTACTACGAGCAGTACTTC	CSAGRGGYYEQYF
few	TRBV9	TRBJ1-3	TRBD1	TGTGCCAGCAGCGCCTCAGGGGGCCGAACTGGAAACACCATATATTTT	CASSASGGRTGNTIYF
few	TRBV5-1	TRBJ2-1	TRBD2	TGCGCCAGCAGCTTACGAGCGGGAGCGTACAATGAGCAGTTCTTC	CASSLRAGAYNEQFF
few	TRBV6-5	TRBJ2-1	-	TGTGCCAGCAGTTACGCTACTAGCAACAATGAGCAGTTCTTC	CASSYATSNNEQFF
-	TRBV5-1	TRBJ2-7	-	TGCGCCAGCAGCTTGTTAGGTAAATCCTACGAGCAGTACTTC	CASSLLGKSYEQYF
many	TRBV28	TRBJ2-1	TRBD2	TGTGCCAGCAGGACCGAGCGGGAGGGGGAGAATGAGCAGTTCTTC	CASRTEREGENEQFF
many	TRBV20-1	TRBJ2-3	-	TGCAGTGCTAGACTGGCTAGCACAGATACGCAGTATTTT	CSARLASTDTQYF
-	TRBV6-5	TRBJ2-1	TRBD1	TGTGCCAGCAGTCACCGGGACAGTAACTACAATGAGCAGTTCTTC	CASSHRDSNYNEQFF
-	TRBV6-5	TRBJ1-1	TRBD1	TGTGCCAGCAGTTACTCTTTGGGACAGCTGAACACTGAAGCTTTCTTT	CASSYSLGQLNTEAFF
many	TRBV9	TRBJ2-3	-	TGTGCCAGCAGCCCTCCCGTAGGGCGGCTATCACAGATTACGCAGTATTTT	CASSPPVGRLSQITQYF
few	TRBV15	TRBJ1-4	-	TGTGCCACCAGCAGACAATTAGCGACAGCAACTAATGAAAAACTGTTTTTT	CATSRQLATATNEKLFF
-	TRBV6-1	TRBJ2-3	-	TGTGCCAGCAGTGATGGCGGGACTTCGACAGATACGCAGTATTTT	CASSDGGTSTDTQYF
few	TRBV4-3	TRBJ2-5	-	TGCGCCAGCAGCCCCGTATGGCGGGAGACCCAGTACTTC	CASSPVWRETQYF
many	TRBV12-5	TRBJ1-1	-	TGTGCTAGTGGTTTGGAAAGCAGTTATAACACTGAAGCTTTCTTT	CASGLESSYNTEAFF
-	TRBV7-6	TRBJ2-3	TRBD2	TGTGCCAGCAGCTTAGGCTTGGCTAGCGGGATAGCTGGAGATACGCAGTATTTT	CASSLGLASGIAGDTQYF
few	TRBV6-1	TRBJ2-3	-	TGTGCCAGCAGTGAAGTAGGGGGGAACACAGATACGCAGTATTTT	CASSEVGGNTDTQYF
few	TRBV9	TRBJ1-2	TRBD1	TGTGCCAGCAGCGTAGACAGGGGGCAAGGCTACACCTTC	CASSVDRGQGYTF
few	TRBV25-1	TRBJ2-1	TRBD2	TGTGCCAGCAGTGAAATTGGACTAGCGGGAGGGATCTCCTACAATGAGCAGTTCTTC	CASSEIGLAGGISYNEQFF
many	TRBV5-1	TRBJ1-1	-	TGTGCCAGCAGTTTGGAGAGGGGCACTGAAGCTTTCTTT	CASSLERGTEAFF
-	TRBV5-6	TRBJ1-3	-	TGTGCCAGCAGCCCGTCATCCTCATGGCGCGGAAACACCATATATTTT	CASSPSSSWRGNTIYF
many	TRBV20-1	TRBJ2-1	TRBD2	TGCAGTGCTACCTCCGGGACTAGCGGAAACAATGAGCAGTTCTTC	CSATSGTSGNNEQFF
-	TRBV29-1	TRBJ2-7	-	TGCAGCGCCTTGGGCTCCTCCTACGAGCAGTACTTC	CSALGSSYEQYF
-	TRBV27	TRBJ2-1	TRBD2	TGTGCCAGCAGTTTATTAGCGGGGCCCGGGAGGAATGAGCAGTTCTTC	CASSLLAGPGRNEQFF
many	TRBV18	TRBJ2-1	TRBD1	TGTGCCAGCTCACGCTGGACAGGGGACAGTGAGCAGTTCTTC	CASSRWTGDSEQFF
few	TRBV30	TRBJ2-7	-	TGTGCCTGGAGAGTTCCTTCGGGATACGAGCAGTACTTC	CAWRVPSGYEQYF
-	TRBV20-1	TRBJ2-6	-	TGCAGTGCTAGAGATGGGGGACCTGGGGCCAACGTCCTGACTTTC	CSARDGGPGANVLTF
few	TRBV30	TRBJ2-1	TRBD1	TGTGCCTGGAGTCTGGGGACAGGGGATGAGCAGTTCTTC	CAWSLGTGDEQFF
many	TRBV5-1	TRBJ2-7	TRBD2	TGCGCCAGCAGCTTGGATGCTAGCGGACCCTACGAGCAGTACTTC	CASSLDASGPYEQYF
few	TRBV7-2	TRBJ2-1	-	TGTGCCAGCAGCTTAGAGGGCAGGAACTACAATGAGCAGTTCTTC	CASSLEGRNYNEQFF
few	TRBV13	TRBJ2-7	-	TGTGCCAGCGGTATCCGGGACTACGAGCAGTACTTC	CASGIRDYEQYF
-	TRBV4-1	TRBJ2-3	TRBD2	TGCGCCAGCAGCCAGCGGGTGGCGGGGGTGTCAGATACGCAGTATTTT	CASSQRVAGVSDTQYF
many	TRBV27	TRBJ2-3	-	TGTGCCAGCAGTTCCTTCACAGATACGCAGTATTTT	CASSSFTDTQYF
-	TRBV18	TRBJ2-6	-	TGTGCCAGCTCACCATATTCGGCACTGAGCTCTGGGGCCAACGTCCTGACTTTC	CASSPYSALSSGANVLTF
many	TRBV18	TRBJ1-2	-	TGTGCCAGCTCTGCCAGGACTAACTATGGCTACACCTTC	CASSARTNYGYTF
few	TRBV6-1	TRBJ2-4	TRBD1	TGTGCCAGTCGTACAGGGGGAAACATTCAGTACTTC	CASRTGGNIQYF
many	TRBV6-2/TRBV6-3	TRBJ2-2	-	TGTGCCAGCAGTTACCGAGCGCTCTCGAACACCGGGGAGCTGTTTTTT	CASSYRALSNTGELFF
-	TRBV5-1	TRBJ2-3	-	TGCGCCAGCACCCCGGGGAGCACAGATACGCAGTATTTT	CASTPGSTDTQYF
-	TRBV7-2	TRBJ1-5	-	TGTGCCAGCAGCCCCCGGGGGGGTCGAGGCAATCAGCCCCAGCATTTT	CASSPRGGRGNQPQHF
-	TRBV10-3	TRBJ2-3	-	TGTGCCATCAGTGACGAAACCTCCCGCACAGATACGCAGTATTTT	CAISDETSRTDTQYF
-	TRBV6-2/TRBV6-3	TRBJ2-1	TRBD1	TGTGCCAGCTCTAATCCGGGACAGGGGGTTTATGAGCAGTTCTTC	CASSNPGQGVYEQFF